This T cell receptor beta chain stems from a study of radiation and T cells in renal cell carcinoma. The V gene's germline CDR1 is SEHNR and CDR2 FQNEAQ (reference sequence). The CDR3 is 14 amino acids. J gave up 5 bases and V 0 bases, and 4 bases lay outside the gene matches. TCRdb's copy holds only in-frame clones and misses some; the assay was immunoSEQ multiplex PCR. Of about 150,000 clones listed, around 89% are singletons. The time point was: baseline pretreatment blood. Treatment indicated: 15 Gy SBRT to primary tumor, nephrectomy 4 weeks later. The tumor was a clear cell renal cell carcinoma. The specimen comprised blood, sampled from a patient whose treatment included radiotherapy and nephrectomy. The chain employs TRBV7-9 and TRBJ2-7, with 7 positions matching TRBD1. This sequence was found in a woman in her sixties or seventies with renal cell carcinoma. CDR3 residues: CASSLAGTENEQYF. DNA for the CDR3: TGTGCCAGCAGCTTAGCTGGGACAGAGAACGAGCAGTACTTC. Using reference TRBV7-9 and TRBJ2-7 for the parts outside the CDR3, the full variable domain is DTGVSQNPRHKITKRGQNVTFRCDPISEHNRLYWYRQTLGQGPEFLTYFQNEAQLEKSRLLSDRFSAERPKGSFSTLEIQRTEQGDSAMYLCASSLAGTENEQYFGPGTRLTVT.